The TCR beta chain under discussion was sequenced for a study of blood T cell repertoires in COVID-19. There are 14 residues in the CDR3. V lost 5 bases and J 2 bases, leaving 9 bases between the germline ends. Germline V gene sequence: CDR1 MNHEY, CDR2 SVGAGI. Clones were sequenced by immunoSEQ multiplex PCR, and TCRdb holds only the in-frame ones, with some missing. The sample consists of roughly 300,000 clones, 85% of them appearing once. Material: PBMCs or T cells enriched from blood (not recorded which). V usage is TRBV6-5 and J usage is TRBJ1-4; D gene uncertain. The receptor's source is a woman aged 50 to 65 who had recovered from COVID-19. CDR3 in amino acids: CASSRSQTNEKLFF. CDR3 sequence (DNA): TGTGCCAGCAGTCGAAGTCAGACTAATGAAAAACTGTTTTTT.